This T cell receptor (beta chain) was captured in a study of T cells in Graves' hyperthyroidism and ophthalmopathy. Regarding the study as a whole: Separating ophthalmopathy from stable hyperthyroidism was achieved by a 13 V-J model.

Not enrolled were patients with uncontrolled infection, other autoimmune disease, pregnancy or lactation. It was RNA transcripts that yielded the amplified TCR beta CDR3 regions. The HTBI set primed first-round TCR CDR3 RT-PCR. Via MiXCR, TCRdb re-called the multiplex PCR reads, giving one row per CDR3 protein. The table records 490,000 or so distinct CDR3 sequences, roughly 45% of them present only once. Regarding this clonotype: Its cognate antigen is unknown.

Sequenced sample: peripheral blood or thyroid tissue (not recorded which). This receptor was taken from an adult woman with Graves' disease, either hyperthyroidism or ophthalmopathy (not recorded which).

The CDR3 protein is CASRKRTGETYEQYF. DNA for the CDR3: TGTGCCAGTCGAAAACGGACAGGAGAAACCTACGAGCAGTACTTC. The chain joins TRBV19 to TRBJ2-7, with TRBD1 identical over 7 bases. Germline assignment: CDR1 LNHDA and CDR2 SQIVND (reference sequence). J gave up 2 bases and V 8 bases, and 12 bases lay outside the gene matches. The CDR3 sequence is 15 residues long.